A single sample is the source of the 13 T cell receptor beta chains below, sequenced in a study of sequential checkpoint blockade in melanoma. Repertoires were generated with immunoSEQ multiplex PCR, while TCRdb's copy carries only in-frame clones and drops some. Of approximately 14,000 clones listed, about 55% are singletons. This sample's treatment: randomized to nivolumab then ipilimumab (arm A) or the reverse (arm B). The sequences come from CD8+ T cells sorted from blood (inferred from file names), collected from a patient given nivolumab and ipilimumab in sequence. The receptors stem from a human donor with melanoma.

Judged by abundance, this clone is medium-sized. The chain combines TRBV27 with TRBJ1-2; TRBD1 aligns across 9 bases. In germline, CDR1 is MNHEY, CDR2 SMNVEV (reference sequence). Losses at the gene ends were 3 bases for V and 7 bases for J; bases not matched to a gene: 6. This CDR3 contains 14 residues. The CDR3, as DNA: TGTGCCAGCAGTTTTACAGGGGGCGCAAGTGGCTACACCTTC. This gives the protein CASSFTGGASGYTF.

This rearrangement joins TRBV2 to TRBJ2-1; 8 bases align to TRBD1. V lost 10 bases and J lost 7; bases outside the gene matches: 12. This CDR3 has 14 amino acids. The V gene's germline CDR1 is SNHLY and CDR2 FYNNEI. CDR3 DNA sequence: TGTGCCACCTCAGACAGGGGAGTGATGAATGAGCAGTTCTTC. Encoded protein: CATSDRGVMNEQFF.

The chain uses TRBV2 and TRBJ1-1, with D unresolved. Trimming removed 4 bases at V and 0 bases at J, with 6 bases between. CDR1 SNHLY and CDR2 FYNNEI come from the germline V gene. This CDR3 has 13 amino acids. This CDR3 is CASSARMNTEAFF. The CDR3 nucleotides are TGTGCCAGCAGTGCCAGGATGAACACTGAAGCTTTCTTT.

This chain connects TRBV2 to TRBJ2-5; D is perhaps TRBD2 (6 bases). CDR3 length: 15 amino acids. V lost 3 bases to trimming and J lost 2 bases, with 13 bases between them. Germline V gene sequence: CDR1 SNHLY, CDR2 FYNNEI. This CDR3 reads CASSEGWGVQETQYF. In nucleotides, the CDR3 is TGTGCCAGCAGTGAGGGGTGGGGGGTTCAAGAGACCCAGTACTTC.

This clone has more than one count but fewer than ten. V is TRBV11-2 and J is TRBJ2-5; D not certain. The DNA end lines up better with TRBJ2-7; the J call may be wrong. Germline V gene sequence: CDR1 SGHAT, CDR2 FQNNGV. The CDR3 extends over 14 amino acids. The CDR3 region is CASSLEVSRYEQYF. In DNA form, the CDR3 reads TGTGCCAGCAGCTTAGAGGTCTCCAGGTACGAGCAGTACTTC.

This sequence joins TRBV19 and TRBJ2-1, with TRBD2 matching 8 bases. The CDR3 consists of 15 residues. V shed 3 bases, J shed 6 bases, and the junction held 7 bases outside the gene matches. Germline CDR1 LNHDA, CDR2 SQIVND (reference sequence). The DNA of the CDR3 is TGTGCCAGTAGTATGTTGCCTAGCGGGCTCAATGAGCAGTTCTTC. This encodes CASSMLPSGLNEQFF.

The rearrangement uses TRBV6-5 and TRBJ2-3; possible D gene TRBD2, 7 bases. Between the trimmed V and J ends, which lost 5 bases and 1 base, there was a span of 13 bases. Germline CDR1 MNHEY, CDR2 SVGAGI. This CDR3 spans 15 amino acids. Written as DNA, the CDR3 is TGTGCCAGCAGTCCTCTAGGGGGGGGCACAGATACGCAGTATTTT. Translated: CASSPLGGGTDTQYF.

In this sample, this clone turned up once. The CDR3 sequence is CASSRRDRGIYEQYF. The CDR3, as DNA: TGTGCCAGCAGCCGCCGGGACAGGGGAATCTACGAGCAGTACTTC. The chain couples TRBV11-2 to TRBJ2-7, with 10 bases lining up with TRBD1. Germline V lookup: CDR1 SGHAT, CDR2 FQNNGV. The CDR3 is 15 residues long. Trimming removed 5 bases from V and 3 bases from J; junction bases left unmatched: 7.

V is TRBV29-1 and J is TRBJ2-1, with 9 bases fitting TRBD1. Germline loops: CDR1 SQVTM, CDR2 ANQGSEA. CDR3 size: 12 residues. The J segment lost 8 bases and the V segment lost 8 bases, leaving 7 bases of the junction unmatched. DNA of the CDR3: TGCAGCTCATCGACAGGGGGTCATGAGCAGTTCTTC. It is translated as CSSSTGGHEQFF.

The chain carries TRBV7-6 and TRBJ2-1; possibly TRBD2 for D (5 bases). There are 12 residues in the CDR3. Germline lookup yields CDR1 SGHVS and CDR2 FNYEAQ. V shed 4 bases and J shed 8 bases, with 9 bases lying between them. Here the CDR3 reads CASSSGVDEQFF. DNA of the CDR3: TGTGCCAGCAGCTCCGGGGTAGATGAGCAGTTCTTC.

This clone was seen more than once but under ten times. The V and J genes are TRBV5-6 and TRBJ2-7; possible D gene TRBD1, 6 bases. The germline V gene encodes CDR1 SGHDT and CDR2 YYEEEE. The CDR3 is made up of 14 amino acids. Trimming stripped 0 bases from V and 5 bases from J, with 12 bases between. The CDR3: CASSLEGHYNEQYF. The DNA of the CDR3 is TGTGCCAGCAGCTTGGAGGGACACTACAACGAGCAGTACTTC.

V is TRBV19 and J is TRBJ2-2, with D tentatively TRBD2 (5 bases). V lost 1 base to trimming and J lost 4 bases, with 7 bases between them. The CDR3 loop spans 14 amino acids. The germline V gene has CDR1 LNHDA and CDR2 SQIVND (reference sequence). Here the CDR3 DNA reads TGTGCCAGTAGTATAGTCCGGGGCACCGGGGAGCTGTTTTTT. Amino acid sequence: CASSIVRGTGELFF.

The chain joins TRBV27 to TRBJ2-3; 10 nucleotides match TRBD1. The CDR3 has 14 amino acids. With 5 bases clipped from V and 7 bases from J, the junction kept 6 bases outside the gene matches. From germline, CDR1 is MNHEY and CDR2 SMNVEV (reference sequence). CDR3 region: CASSLGQGPYTQYF. As DNA, the CDR3 is TGTGCCAGCAGTCTGGGACAGGGGCCCTATACGCAGTATTTT.